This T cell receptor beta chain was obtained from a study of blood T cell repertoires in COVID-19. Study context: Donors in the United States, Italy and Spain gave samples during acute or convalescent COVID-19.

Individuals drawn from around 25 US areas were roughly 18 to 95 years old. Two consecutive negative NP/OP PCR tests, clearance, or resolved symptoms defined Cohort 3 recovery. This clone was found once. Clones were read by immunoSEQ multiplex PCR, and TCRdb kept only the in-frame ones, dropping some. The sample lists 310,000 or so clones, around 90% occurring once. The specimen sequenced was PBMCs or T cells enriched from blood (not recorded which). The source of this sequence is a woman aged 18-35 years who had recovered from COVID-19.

The CDR3 nucleotides are TGTGCCAGCAGCCCCGGGGGGGGCGCGACGAACACCGGGGAGCTGTTTTTT. Amino acid sequence: CASSPGGGATNTGELFF. This chain uses TRBV7-6 with TRBJ2-2, with 8 bases fitting TRBD2. Per the germline V gene, CDR1 is SGHVS and CDR2 is FNYEAQ. V dropped 5 bases and J dropped 0; count of bases not matched to a gene: 8. The CDR3 has 17 residues.